One sample yielded the 27 T cell receptor beta chains listed below, sequenced in a study of shared clonotypes between healthy human individuals. Sequenced by immunoSEQ multiplex PCR; TCRdb stores in-frame clones only, minus some. This table has 2 million to 3 million clones, approximately 93% appearing once. Sequenced sample: naive CD4+ T cells from PBMCs. As for subset: CD45RA+ positively selected. Source of these receptors: a man aged 18 to 29 in good health. Some clones in this sample may be carry-over from other donors' samples.

A single count supports this clone. The rearrangement links TRBV5-1 to TRBJ1-1; D ambiguous. The CDR3 runs to 14 residues. Trimming pared 4 bases from V and 1 base from J, leaving 11 bases between. Germline CDR1 and CDR2: SGHRS and YFSETQ. The CDR3: CASSPEPRNTEAFF. CDR3 nucleotide sequence: TGCGCCAGCAGCCCGGAACCGCGGAACACTGAAGCTTTCTTT.

The J gene is TRBJ2-7, the V gene TRBV6-5; weak D call: TRBD2 (5 bases). V lost 6 bases to trimming and J lost 3 bases, with 12 bases between them. CDR1 is MNHEY and CDR2 is SVGAGI in the germline V gene. The CDR3 has 13 residues. The CDR3 is CASRFGVYYEQYF. Written as DNA, the CDR3 is TGTGCCAGCAGATTCGGGGTCTACTACGAGCAGTACTTC.

The CDR3 nucleotides are TGTGCCAGCAGCTCCCTCATTGGTTCTAATGAAAAACTGTTTTTT. It translates to CASSSLIGSNEKLFF. This chain uses TRBV7-2 with TRBJ1-4, with no clear D. Trimming left V 4 bases short and J 3 bases short, with 12 bases between. Germline V gives CDR1 SGHTA, CDR2 FQGNSA. CDR3 length: 15 amino acids. Full variable domain (rest looked up from reference TRBV7-2 and TRBJ1-4): GAGVSQSPSNKVTEKGKDVELRCDPISGHTALYWYRQSLGQGLEFLIYFQGNSAPDKSGLPSDRFSAERTGGSVSTLTIQRTQQEDSAVYLCASSSLIGSNEKLFFGSGTQLSVL.

The V and J genes are TRBV28 and TRBJ2-7; no clear D gene. The CDR3 runs 19 residues. The germline V and J ends were trimmed by 4 bases and 0 bases, with 25 bases remaining between them. Germline assignment: CDR1 MDHEN and CDR2 SYDVKM. The CDR3 loop is CASSSPLQTDTLISYEQYF. CDR3 nucleotides: TGTGCCAGCAGTTCCCCTCTCCAGACTGACACGTTGATCTCCTACGAGCAGTACTTC.

The chain uses TRBV18 and TRBJ2-3, with D unclear. Germline V CDR1 and CDR2: KGHSH, LQKENI. This CDR3 has 19 amino acids. Between the trimmed V and J ends, which lost 3 bases and 6 bases, there was a span of 28 bases. The CDR3 DNA sequence: TGTGCCAGCTCACCCCCATCAGCGAGCGACAATTGGAAACGGGATACGCAGTATTTT. It is translated as CASSPPSASDNWKRDTQYF.

The chain couples TRBV5-1 to TRBJ2-3; 8 bases fit TRBD2. The CDR3 runs 14 residues. Per the germline V gene, CDR1 is SGHRS and CDR2 is YFSETQ. The junction had 4 bases not matched to a gene; V was cut back by 5 bases and J by 2 bases. CDR3 DNA sequence: TGCGCCAGCAGGGCTAGCGGGTCCACAGATACGCAGTATTTT. Protein sequence: CASRASGSTDTQYF.

This chain joins TRBV7-3 and TRBJ1-5; no clear D. CDR3 length: 13 residues. Trimming pared 2 bases from V and 3 bases from J, leaving 5 bases between. Germline CDR1 SGHTA, CDR2 FQGTGA. The DNA of the CDR3 is TGTGCCAGCAGCTTACAGAACAATCAGCCCCAGCATTTT. Translating gives CASSLQNNQPQHF.

This chain connects TRBV2 to TRBJ2-2; no reliable D call. The length of the CDR3 is 13 residues. CDR1 and CDR2 from the germline V gene are SNHLY and FYNNEI. The V gene lost 6 bases and the J gene lost 1 base, with 6 bases spanning the gap. The CDR3 bases are TGTGCCAGCAGAGTCTTGAACACCGGGGAGCTGTTTTTT. It is translated as CASRVLNTGELFF.

V usage is TRBV29-1 and J usage is TRBJ2-5, with D possibly TRBD2 on 7 matching bases. V was shortened by 0 bases and J by 5 bases, with 16 bases between the two germline ends. The germline V gene has CDR1 SQVTM and CDR2 ANQGSEA. This CDR3 has 15 amino acids. The DNA for the CDR3 is TGCAGCGTTGAAGATAATCCCGGCGGGGGCGAGACCCAGTACTTC. This codes for CSVEDNPGGGETQYF.

This clone has just one count. The DNA for the CDR3 is TGTGCCAGCCGAAGGGAACAGCCGAACACTGAAGCTTTCTTT. The encoded protein is CASRREQPNTEAFF. This chain connects TRBV6-5 to TRBJ1-1; D ambiguous. Germline V gene data show CDR1 as MNHEY and CDR2 as SVGAGI. Trimming pared 8 bases from V and 1 base from J, leaving 14 bases between. The CDR3 has 14 residues.

The chain has TRBV7-9 and TRBJ1-3; D unresolved. This CDR3 spans 14 amino acids. CDR1 and CDR2 from the germline V gene are SEHNR and FQNEAQ (reference sequence). V was cut by 3 bases and J by 0 bases, with 6 bases left in between. The CDR3 DNA reads TGTGCCAGCAGCTTCAGGTTCTCTGGAAACACCATATATTTT. This translates into CASSFRFSGNTIYF.

The V call is TRBV15, the J call TRBJ2-1; 8 bases align to TRBD1. The ends lost 4 bases at V and 8 bases at J; junction bases unmatched: 7. There are 14 residues in the CDR3. In germline, CDR1 is LNHNV, CDR2 YYDKDF (reference sequence). The CDR3 DNA is TGTGCCACCAGCACCTTCCAGGGGGCGGATGAGCAGTTCTTC. Amino acid sequence: CATSTFQGADEQFF.

V and J are TRBV5-1 and TRBJ2-3, with TRBD2 matching over 10 bases. CDR3 size: 16 residues. Germline V gene lookup returns CDR1 SGHRS and CDR2 YFSETQ. Trimming removed 4 bases from V and 3 bases from J; junction bases left unmatched: 8. CDR3 nucleotides: TGCGCCAGCAGCCTAGCGGGAGAGGGGTGGACAGATACGCAGTATTTT. Protein sequence: CASSLAGEGWTDTQYF.

This chain joins TRBV6-1 and TRBJ2-7; tentative D call: TRBD2 (6 bases). Trimming took 3 bases from V and 0 from J, leaving 12 bases between them. Germline V lookup: CDR1 MNHNS, CDR2 SASEGT. This CDR3 is 15 amino acids long. The CDR3 bases are TGTGCCAGCAGTGACGGTCTTAGCGGCTCCTACGAGCAGTACTTC. Its protein is CASSDGLSGSYEQYF.

V gene TRBV6-6 combines with J gene TRBJ1-5; 8 positions agree with TRBD1. The CDR3 runs to 15 residues. The ends lost 6 bases at V and 5 bases at J; junction bases unmatched: 9. Germline V lookup: CDR1 MNHNY, CDR2 SVGAGI (reference sequence). CDR3 bases: TGTGCCAGCAGCTCCCCAGCAGGGGGCCATCAGCCCCAGCATTTT. Translating gives CASSSPAGGHQPQHF.

The chain carries TRBV7-8 and TRBJ2-7; D is unresolved. Looked up from germline, CDR1 is SGHVS and CDR2 is FQNEAQ. The CDR3 consists of 14 residues. V dropped 1 base and J dropped 0 bases, with 7 bases sitting between them. CDR3 in amino acids: CASSLDRISYEQYF. DNA for the CDR3: TGTGCCAGCAGCTTAGACCGGATCTCCTACGAGCAGTACTTC.

The chain is built from TRBV6-6 and TRBJ2-3; D may be TRBD1 (5 bases). Trimming stripped 8 bases from V and 2 bases from J, with 11 bases between. This CDR3 has 13 amino acids. CDR1 and CDR2 from the germline V gene are MNHNY and SVGAGI (reference sequence). The CDR3 DNA follows: TGTGCCAGCGTAGGTGGACACACAGATACGCAGTATTTT. It codes for CASVGGHTDTQYF.

To note about this clone: The identical CDR3 is also encoded by other nucleotide sequences in the sample. The chain couples TRBV6-1 to TRBJ1-2, with D perhaps matching TRBD1 (6 bases). Germline CDR1 reads MNHNS; CDR2 reads SASEGT. V was cut by 1 base and J by 3 bases, with 6 bases left in between. CDR3 length: 13 residues. CDR3 nucleotides: TGTGCCAGCAGTGAAGAGGGGGACTATGGCTACACCTTC. This gives the protein CASSEEGDYGYTF.

In DNA form, the CDR3 reads TGTGCCAGTAGTGGCAGGGGTTTTGGTGGAAAGGCAGGGCCTGAAGCTTTCTTT. This translates into CASSGRGFGGKAGPEAFF. The gene calls are TRBV19 and TRBJ1-1, with TRBD1 as a possible D gene (6 bases). Trimming left V 5 bases short and J 6 bases short, with 28 bases between. The CDR3 runs 18 residues. The germline V gene has CDR1 LNHDA and CDR2 SQIVND (reference sequence).

Worth noting for this clone: The same CDR3 also results from other DNA sequences found in this sample. This chain connects TRBV7-9 to TRBJ2-7, with a weak D call TRBD1 (6 bases). This CDR3 contains 15 residues. The ends were cut back, 2 bases at V and 1 base at J, with 12 bases in the middle. Germline lookup yields CDR1 SEHNR and CDR2 FQNEAQ (reference sequence). The CDR3 DNA is TGTGCCAGCAGCTTACGGGCAGGGGCGTCCTACGAGCAGTACTTC. This translates into CASSLRAGASYEQYF.

The rearrangement uses TRBV4-1 and TRBJ2-1; 10 bases fit TRBD2. The ends lost 2 bases at V and 2 bases at J; junction bases unmatched: 3. CDR1 and CDR2 from the germline V gene are MGHRA and YSYEKL. The CDR3 runs 16 residues. The CDR3 sequence: CASSQPTSGTYNEQFF. Here the CDR3 DNA reads TGCGCCAGCAGCCAACCCACTAGCGGGACCTACAATGAGCAGTTCTTC.

The chain uses TRBV5-4 and TRBJ1-2, with 9 nucleotides matching TRBD1. CDR1 SGHNT and CDR2 YYREEE come from the germline V gene (reference sequence). V lost 3 bases to trimming and J lost 4 bases; unmatched junction nucleotides: 7. The CDR3 totals 15 residues. The CDR3 region is CASSSKQGASYGYTF. CDR3 nucleotide sequence: TGTGCCAGCAGCTCGAAACAGGGGGCGAGCTATGGCTACACCTTC. Supplemented by reference TRBV5-4 and TRBJ1-2, the full variable domain reads ETGVTQSPTHLIKTRGQQVTLRCSSQSGHNTVSWYQQALGQGPQFIFQYYREEENGRGNFPPRFSGLQFPNYSSELNVNALELDDSALYLCASSSKQGASYGYTFGSGTRLTVV.

Concerning this clone: Other DNA sequences within the sample encode an identical CDR3. The chain uses TRBV7-2 and TRBJ1-5, with D uncertain. Germline V gives CDR1 SGHTA, CDR2 FQGNSA. The CDR3 contains 12 residues. V shed 0 bases and J shed 7 bases, with 4 bases lying between them. Here the CDR3 DNA reads TGTGCCAGCAGCTTAGCCTTACAGCCCCAGCATTTT. Encoded protein: CASSLALQPQHF.

J is TRBJ2-3 and V is TRBV25-1; TRBD1 might be the D (5 bases). Trimming took 0 bases from V and 3 from J, leaving 10 bases between them. Germline loops: CDR1 MGHDK, CDR2 SYGVNS. The CDR3 spans 15 residues. Here the CDR3 DNA reads TGTGCCAGCAGTGAATACAGGGATTGGACAGATACGCAGTATTTT. It encodes CASSEYRDWTDTQYF.

The V gene is TRBV11-3, the J gene TRBJ2-2; no firm D call. Germline V gene lookup returns CDR1 SGHNT and CDR2 YENEEA. This CDR3 is built from 15 residues. The V gene lost 5 bases and the J gene lost 2 bases, with 12 bases spanning the gap. In DNA form, the CDR3 reads TGTGCCAGCAGCCCCCGTTTCGGAAACACCGGGGAGCTGTTTTTT. It encodes CASSPRFGNTGELFF.

The V call is TRBV4-1, the J call TRBJ2-2; D is undetermined. The CDR3 is 18 amino acids. Per the germline V gene, CDR1 is MGHRA and CDR2 is YSYEKL. V was trimmed by 6 bases and J by 2 bases, leaving 22 bases between them. CDR3 DNA sequence: TGCGCCAGCAGTAGCCCTGTCCAGACTCCCTTAAACACCGGGGAGCTGTTTTTT. Encoded protein: CASSSPVQTPLNTGELFF.

Points on this clone: Within the sample, other DNA sequences also encode this same CDR3. V gene TRBV6-6 combines with J gene TRBJ2-3; D is unresolved. The V gene's germline CDR1 is MNHNY and CDR2 SVGAGI (reference sequence). The CDR3 consists of 12 residues. Trimming shortened V by 2 bases and J by 5 bases, and 5 bases separated the two germline ends. The CDR3 is CASSYVGDTQYF. The CDR3, as DNA: TGTGCCAGCAGTTACGTCGGAGATACGCAGTATTTT.